This is a list of T cell receptor beta chains from one sample in a study of cytomegalovirus exposure and HLA in healthy donors. Sequencing used immunoSEQ multiplex PCR; TCRdb keeps in-frame clones, though not all of them. The data hold more than 85,000 clones, with around four fifths observed a single time. The specimen was PBMCs. All receptors come from a man aged 25 to 40 in good health and CMV-seronegative. Both conserved end residues are part of each CDR3. D genes are given only for firm matches. Some rows have no size entry. The others give once, few or many, or a class for an expanded clone.

D	size	J	V	CDR3	DNA
TRBD1	-	TRBJ2-5	TRBV9	CASSAGGDRGLETQYF	TGTGCCAGCAGCGCCGGAGGGGACAGGGGATTAGAGACCCAGTACTTC
-	-	TRBJ2-5	TRBV7-2	CASTESETQYF	TGTGCCAGCACAGAATCAGAGACCCAGTACTTC
TRBD1	-	TRBJ1-4	TRBV5-8	CASSFGTGPNEKLFF	TGTGCCAGCAGCTTCGGGACAGGCCCTAATGAAAAACTGTTTTTT
-	-	TRBJ1-2	TRBV4-3	CASSQDRGRGTNGYTF	TGCGCCAGCAGCCAAGATCGGGGTCGGGGTACTAATGGCTACACCTTC
-	-	TRBJ1-2	TRBV4-1	CASSQVPRSGYTF	TGCGCCAGCAGCCAAGTTCCCCGTAGCGGCTACACCTTC
-	-	TRBJ1-1	TRBV2	CASRRLSTNTEAFF	TGTGCCAGCAGGAGACTCTCCACCAACACTGAAGCTTTCTTT
-	-	TRBJ2-6	TRBV9	CASSAGSSGANVLTF	TGTGCCAGCAGCGCGGGGTCATCTGGGGCCAACGTCCTGACTTTC
-	-	TRBJ2-7	TRBV15	CATSRDALVQYF	TGTGCCACCAGCAGAGATGCACTCGTGCAGTACTTC
TRBD2	-	TRBJ2-7	TRBV27	CATITWTSGSYEQYF	TGTGCCACCATCACCTGGACTAGCGGGTCCTACGAGCAGTACTTC
-	once	TRBJ1-1	TRBV19	CASSSSNTEAFF	TGTGCCAGTAGTTCGTCGAACACTGAAGCTTTCTTT
-	-	TRBJ1-2	TRBV4-3	CASSQGGGRGNYGYTF	TGCGCCAGCAGCCAAGGTGGGGGCAGGGGTAACTATGGCTACACCTTC
TRBD1	once	TRBJ2-5	TRBV9	CASSVGGTGAETQYF	TGTGCCAGCAGCGTAGGAGGGACAGGAGCAGAGACCCAGTACTTC
TRBD1	few	TRBJ2-2	TRBV4-1	CASSPSRQGGNTGELFF	TGCGCCAGCAGTCCCTCCAGACAGGGGGGGAACACCGGGGAGCTGTTTTTT
-	-	TRBJ1-1	TRBV7-9	CASSQMGRVTNTEAFF	TGTGCCAGCAGCCAGATGGGTCGGGTGACGAACACTGAAGCTTTCTTT
TRBD1	-	TRBJ1-1	TRBV9	CASSDVGQFEAFF	TGTGCCAGCAGCGACGTGGGACAGTTTGAAGCTTTCTTT
TRBD2	-	TRBJ2-7	TRBV15	CATSRFPSPGGQYF	TGTGCCACCAGCAGATTTCCTAGCCCGGGAGGGCAGTACTTC
-	-	TRBJ2-3	TRBV5-1	CASSRGLAADTQYF	TGCGCCAGCAGCAGGGGTCTGGCAGCGGATACGCAGTATTTT
-	once	TRBJ2-6	TRBV4-3	CASSQEPGSGANVLTF	TGCGCCAGCAGCCAAGAACCGGGTTCTGGGGCCAACGTCCTGACTTTC
-	-	TRBJ1-1	TRBV6-5	CASSPRGGTEAFF	TGTGCCAGCAGTCCGAGGGGGGGGACTGAAGCTTTCTTT
-	-	TRBJ1-1	TRBV7-8	CASSPGLNTEAFF	TGTGCCAGCAGCCCAGGATTGAACACTGAAGCTTTCTTT
TRBD1	few	TRBJ1-1	TRBV7-9	CASSWGQGNTEAFF	TGTGCCAGCAGCTGGGGACAGGGGAACACTGAAGCTTTCTTT
TRBD2	-	TRBJ2-3	TRBV7-9	CASSSRLAGSTDTQYF	TGTGCCAGCAGCTCGCGACTAGCGGGAAGCACAGATACGCAGTATTTT
-	-	TRBJ2-7	TRBV5-1	CASSSVGGPYEQYF	TGCGCCAGCAGCTCGGTCGGGGGTCCCTACGAGCAGTACTTC
TRBD1	-	TRBJ2-3	TRBV28	CASRPGTGASSTDTQYF	TGTGCCAGCAGGCCCGGGACAGGGGCTTCTAGCACAGATACGCAGTATTTT
TRBD1	-	TRBJ1-2	TRBV4-3	CASSPQGGSGYGYTF	TGCGCCAGCAGCCCTCAGGGGGGTAGTGGGTATGGCTACACCTTC
TRBD2	-	TRBJ2-1	TRBV5-1	CASSTRLAGYKEQFF	TGCGCCAGCAGCACGAGACTAGCGGGATATAAAGAGCAGTTCTTC
-	-	TRBJ2-7	TRBV27	CASSVSSSYEQYF	TGTGCCAGCAGTGTTTCGTCGAGCTACGAGCAGTACTTC
-	-	TRBJ1-4	TRBV30	CAWSYIEKLFF	TGTGCCTGGAGTTATATCGAAAAACTGTTTTTT
TRBD1	-	TRBJ1-2	TRBV15	CATSRGDRGYGYTF	TGTGCCACCAGCAGAGGAGACAGGGGCTATGGCTACACCTTC
TRBD2	-	TRBJ2-3	TRBV5-1	CASSLGTSGKDTQYF	TGCGCCAGCAGCCTAGGGACTAGCGGGAAAGATACGCAGTATTTT
-	-	TRBJ1-1	TRBV5-1	CASSQRGGTEAFF	TGCGCCAGCAGCCAACGGGGGGGGACTGAAGCTTTCTTT
-	-	TRBJ2-7	TRBV5-6	CASSRGVSYEQYF	TGTGCCAGCAGCCGGGGAGTCTCCTACGAGCAGTACTTC
-	-	TRBJ2-7	TRBV5-1	CASRSGTTGEQYF	TGCGCCAGCAGGTCCGGGACAACGGGCGAGCAGTACTTC
-	-	TRBJ2-7	TRBV18	CASSPRSGMAGHEQYF	TGTGCCAGCTCACCGCGTTCGGGAATGGCTGGCCACGAGCAGTACTTC
TRBD1	once	TRBJ1-1	TRBV7-2	CASSQRDRRAFF	TGTGCCAGCAGCCAAAGGGACAGAAGAGCTTTCTTT
-	-	TRBJ1-2	TRBV6-4	CASSAESGDYGYTF	TGTGCCAGCAGTGCGGAATCAGGGGACTATGGCTACACCTTC
TRBD1	-	TRBJ2-5	TRBV18	CASSPRDRGTETQYF	TGTGCCAGCTCACCGAGGGACAGGGGCACAGAGACCCAGTACTTC
TRBD2	few	TRBJ2-1	TRBV2	CASMGLAGYNEQFF	TGTGCCAGCATGGGGCTAGCGGGGTACAATGAGCAGTTCTTC
-	-	TRBJ2-1	TRBV7-8	CASQGGTYNEQFF	TGTGCCAGCCAGGGCGGGACCTACAATGAGCAGTTCTTC
TRBD1	few	TRBJ2-7	TRBV6-5	CASSLDRGRNYEQYF	TGTGCCAGCAGCTTGGACAGGGGGCGCAACTACGAGCAGTACTTC
TRBD2	-	TRBJ2-1	TRBV7-9	CASSLPPTSGSYNEQFF	TGTGCCAGCAGCTTACCTCCGACTAGCGGGAGCTACAATGAGCAGTTCTTC
-	-	TRBJ1-1	TRBV7-9	CASSLVWAINTEAFF	TGTGCCAGCAGCTTAGTATGGGCCATTAACACTGAAGCTTTCTTT
-	-	TRBJ1-4	TRBV6-5	CASSYGGTANEKLFF	TGTGCCAGCAGTTACGGGGGCACAGCTAATGAAAAACTGTTTTTT
-	-	TRBJ2-5	TRBV5-6	CASSLYSQETQYF	TGTGCCAGCAGCTTGTATTCGCAAGAGACCCAGTACTTC
-	once	TRBJ1-1	TRBV12-5	CASGLVRGARDTEAFF	TGTGCTAGTGGTTTGGTACGGGGGGCGCGCGACACTGAAGCTTTCTTT
-	-	TRBJ2-7	TRBV27	CASSLDIAYEQYF	TGTGCCAGCAGTTTAGACATTGCCTACGAGCAGTACTTC
TRBD1	-	TRBJ2-7	TRBV5-6	CASSLTGQGTYEQYF	TGTGCCAGCAGCTTGACGGGACAGGGAACCTACGAGCAGTACTTC
-	once	TRBJ1-1	TRBV28	CASRSDWPNTEAFF	TGTGCCAGCAGATCGGACTGGCCGAACACTGAAGCTTTCTTT
TRBD2	-	TRBJ2-5	TRBV5-1	CASSLPGLAEETQYF	TGCGCCAGCAGCTTACCGGGACTAGCGGAAGAGACCCAGTACTTC
-	-	TRBJ2-7	TRBV12-5	CASGHIRGFYEQYF	TGTGCTAGTGGTCATATAAGGGGCTTTTACGAGCAGTACTTC
TRBD1	-	TRBJ2-5	TRBV5-1	CASSFTGQGRQETQYF	TGCGCCAGCAGCTTCACCGGACAGGGCCGGCAAGAGACCCAGTACTTC
-	-	TRBJ1-1	TRBV6-1	CASSGWREVPEAFF	TGTGCCAGCAGTGGATGGAGGGAAGTGCCTGAAGCTTTCTTT
-	-	TRBJ1-1	TRBV7-2	CASSLLRNTEAFF	TGTGCCAGCAGCTTACTAAGGAACACTGAAGCTTTCTTT
-	-	TRBJ2-1	TRBV5-4	CASSSARAFGEQFF	TGTGCCAGCAGCTCCGCCCGCGCGTTCGGGGAGCAGTTCTTC
TRBD1	-	TRBJ1-1	TRBV5-5	CASSRTGQGLNTEAFF	TGTGCCAGCAGCCGGACAGGACAGGGCCTGAACACTGAAGCTTTCTTT
-	-	TRBJ2-7	TRBV6-5	CASSYGTWGTYEQYF	TGTGCCAGCAGTTACGGGACATGGGGGACCTACGAGCAGTACTTC
-	-	TRBJ2-3	TRBV19	CASSNFVSTDTQYF	TGTGCCAGTAGTAACTTTGTGAGCACAGATACGCAGTATTTT